The entry below describes one T cell receptor (beta chain). Its specificity is unknown. This entry belongs to a study of long-term antiretroviral therapy in people with HIV. Whole-study results and caveats: The study found that diversity rose after ART but stayed below transplant donor controls. Repertoires looked antigen-experienced, with only a slight naive shift after ART. Dominant in the repertoire at all time points were clones expanded before ART.

The assay, immunoSEQ v3.0, was run at survey level. The table came from immunoSEQ multiplex PCR; TCRdb's copy has only in-frame clones and leaves some out. Of tens of thousands of clones in the sample, over 70% were seen once. The ends lost 6 bases at V and 2 bases at J; junction bases unmatched: 15. The CDR3 sequence is 20 residues long. Germline CDR1 MNHEY, CDR2 SMNVEV (reference sequence). Treatment locations for all participants with HIV were in the United States. This TCR was recovered from a young man with HIV. The chain has TRBV27 and TRBJ2-1, with 14 positions matching TRBD2. Specimen: unsorted PBMCs, collected 2.8 years after starting antiretroviral therapy. As DNA, the CDR3 is TGTGCCAGCAGCCCGAGGACTAGCGGGGGGACTAGGGGGACCTACAATGAGCAGTTCTTC. This gives the protein CASSPRTSGGTRGTYNEQFF.